This T cell receptor (beta chain) was identified during a study of shared clonotypes between healthy human individuals. As for the study in general: CD8 memory received one plate per donor, CD8 naive two, CD4 memory three and CD4 naive three.

The germline V gene encodes CDR1 ENHRY and CDR2 SYGVKD. The CDR3 covers 13 residues. V lost 0 bases to trimming and J lost 3 bases, with 6 bases between them. Naive CD8 cells were CD45RO-negative, positively selected for CCR7, excluding terminally differentiated effector memory CD45RA+ cells. Repertoires were generated with immunoSEQ multiplex PCR, while TCRdb's copy carries only in-frame clones and drops some. The sample lists about 680,000 clones; 90% to 95% were seen once. General study points: Between a few donors, naive CD4 clonotypes were shared at a level of about 5%. Represented diversity (both genetic and exposure-history) was limited by the small number of donors. Larger richness was generally estimated for naive than memory subsets.

On this clone: Antigen unknown.

The chain couples TRBV10-3 to TRBJ2-7; D is uncertain. Material: naive CD8+ T cells sorted from blood. This TCR derives from a man aged 25-45 years in good health. CDR3 amino acids: CAISESGIYEQYF. The CDR3 nucleotides read TGTGCCATCAGTGAGTCAGGGATCTACGAGCAGTACTTC.